A selection of T cell receptor beta chains follows, all from one sample in a study of T cell responses to AZD1222 COVID-19 vaccine. Only in-frame clones appear in the TCRdb table, and some are missing; sequencing was by immunoSEQ multiplex PCR. The sample comprises about 120,000 clones, approximately 92% of which are singletons, and 2.5% to 4% rests with the top ten. Here the sequenced sample was peripheral blood, taken on day 0 of AZD1222 vaccination. These receptors originate from an adult in good health. Both conserved end residues are part of each CDR3. D genes are given only for firm matches. The size entry is marked missing in some rows and otherwise reads once, few, many or a size class.

J	size	D	V	CDR3	DNA
TRBJ2-1	NA	TRBD2	TRBV5-4	CASRRTGTSGFNEQFF	TGTGCCAGCAGACGAACCGGGACTAGCGGATTCAATGAGCAGTTCTTC
TRBJ2-3	NA	TRBD1	TRBV28	CASSYGSGTGIDTQYF	TGTGCCAGCAGTTACGGGTCCGGGACAGGGATAGATACGCAGTATTTT
TRBJ2-7	NA	TRBD1	TRBV30	CAWTWGEGQLYEQYF	TGTGCCTGGACCTGGGGCGAGGGACAGCTCTACGAGCAGTACTTC
TRBJ2-3	once	NA	TRBV9	CASSAHGNRADTQYF	TGTGCCAGCAGCGCCCACGGAAACAGGGCAGATACGCAGTATTTT
TRBJ2-5	NA	TRBD2	TRBV28	CASSLPTTSEETQYF	TGTGCCAGCAGTTTACCCACGACTAGCGAAGAGACCCAGTACTTC
TRBJ1-5	NA	NA	TRBV27	CASSRPGQPQHF	TGTGCCAGCAGTCGTCCGGGACAGCCCCAGCATTTT
TRBJ2-7	NA	TRBD2	TRBV6-2/TRBV6-3	CASSPTSGSYEQYF	TGTGCCAGCAGCCCCACTAGCGGCAGCTACGAGCAGTACTTC
TRBJ1-3	NA	NA	TRBV4-3	CASSRSNRADTIYF	TGCGCCAGCAGCCGTTCAAACAGGGCGGACACCATATATTTT
TRBJ1-2	NA	NA	TRBV18	CASSPDPGADYGYTF	TGTGCCAGCTCACCTGACCCGGGGGCCGACTATGGCTACACCTTC
TRBJ1-2	NA	NA	TRBV19	CASSIGSVGGYTF	TGTGCCAGTAGTATAGGGAGCGTCGGAGGCTACACCTTC
TRBJ2-2	few	NA	TRBV4-2	CASSPHPAPGELFF	TGTGCCAGCAGCCCCCACCCCGCTCCCGGGGAGCTGTTTTTT
TRBJ1-4	few	NA	TRBV3-1/TRBV3-2	CASSQSATNEKLFF	TGTGCCAGCAGCCAATCTGCAACTAATGAAAAACTGTTTTTT
TRBJ1-5	NA	NA	TRBV19	CASSISGVRNQPQHF	TGTGCCAGTAGTATTTCGGGGGTGCGCAATCAGCCCCAGCATTTT
TRBJ1-5	NA	TRBD1	TRBV15	CATSNRGRGLDQPQHF	TGTGCCACCAGCAATAGGGGCAGGGGGCTCGATCAGCCCCAGCATTTT
TRBJ2-5	NA	TRBD1	TRBV7-2	CASSLDGTGVGETQYF	TGTGCCAGCAGCTTAGACGGGACAGGGGTCGGGGAGACCCAGTACTTC
TRBJ2-3	NA	TRBD2	TRBV3-1/TRBV3-2	CASRTRGDPLDTQYF	TGTGCCAGCCGCACCCGGGGGGACCCTCTGGATACGCAGTATTTT
TRBJ2-2	NA	NA	TRBV27	CASRLRMNTGELFF	TGTGCCAGCAGGCTCCGGATGAACACCGGGGAGCTGTTTTTT
TRBJ1-1	NA	NA	TRBV7-2	CASSLVRLGMNTEAFF	TGTGCCAGCAGCTTAGTCCGTCTCGGCATGAACACTGAAGCTTTCTTT
TRBJ2-1	NA	NA	TRBV15	CATSRDVGAGYNEQFF	TGTGCCACCAGCAGAGATGTGGGAGCTGGCTACAATGAGCAGTTCTTC
TRBJ2-1	NA	TRBD2	TRBV3-1/TRBV3-2	CASSQELAGRVVGFYNEQFF	TGTGCCAGCAGCCAAGAACTAGCGGGTCGGGTAGTCGGTTTTTACAATGAGCAGTTCTTC
TRBJ1-1	NA	NA	TRBV4-1	CASSQVGANTEAFF	TGCGCCAGCAGCCAAGTTGGGGCCAACACTGAAGCTTTCTTT
TRBJ1-1	NA	NA	TRBV6-6	CASRNEPAGTEAFF	TGTGCCAGCAGAAACGAACCAGCAGGCACTGAAGCTTTCTTT
TRBJ1-3	NA	TRBD1	TRBV6-2/TRBV6-3	CASSYSPDRGPGNTIYF	TGTGCCAGCAGTTACTCACCGGACAGGGGGCCCGGAAACACCATATATTTT
TRBJ2-7	NA	NA	TRBV30	CAWSAEGGVRVKYF	TGTGCCTGGAGTGCGGAAGGGGGGGTACGAGTCAAGTACTTC
TRBJ2-1	NA	NA	TRBV2	CASSSEEGNEQFF	TGTGCCAGCAGCTCGGAGGAAGGGAATGAGCAGTTCTTC
TRBJ1-1	once	NA	TRBV2	CASTGQPNTEAFF	TGTGCCAGCACGGGGCAGCCGAACACTGAAGCTTTCTTT
TRBJ1-3	NA	NA	TRBV2	CASSEIRGRGNTIYF	TGTGCCAGCAGTGAAATTCGGGGGCGAGGAAACACCATATATTTT
TRBJ1-4	NA	NA	TRBV5-1	CASSLGSGTNEKLFF	TGCGCCAGCAGCTTGGGGTCAGGGACTAATGAAAAACTGTTTTTT
TRBJ2-5	NA	TRBD2	TRBV6-5	CASSYLGGEETQYF	TGTGCCAGCAGTTACCTGGGGGGGGAAGAGACCCAGTACTTC
TRBJ2-2	NA	NA	TRBV14	CASSHSRTGELFF	TGTGCCAGCAGCCACAGTAGGACCGGGGAGCTGTTTTTT
TRBJ1-2	NA	NA	TRBV28	CATSAAGTINYGYTF	TGTGCCACCAGCGCCGCCGGGACAATCAACTATGGCTACACCTTC
TRBJ2-7	NA	NA	TRBV11-2	CASSFVVHYEQYF	TGTGCCAGCAGCTTCGTGGTCCACTACGAGCAGTACTTC
TRBJ1-1	NA	NA	TRBV7-9	CASSLYQGSNTEAFF	TGTGCCAGCAGCTTATACCAGGGTTCGAACACTGAAGCTTTCTTT